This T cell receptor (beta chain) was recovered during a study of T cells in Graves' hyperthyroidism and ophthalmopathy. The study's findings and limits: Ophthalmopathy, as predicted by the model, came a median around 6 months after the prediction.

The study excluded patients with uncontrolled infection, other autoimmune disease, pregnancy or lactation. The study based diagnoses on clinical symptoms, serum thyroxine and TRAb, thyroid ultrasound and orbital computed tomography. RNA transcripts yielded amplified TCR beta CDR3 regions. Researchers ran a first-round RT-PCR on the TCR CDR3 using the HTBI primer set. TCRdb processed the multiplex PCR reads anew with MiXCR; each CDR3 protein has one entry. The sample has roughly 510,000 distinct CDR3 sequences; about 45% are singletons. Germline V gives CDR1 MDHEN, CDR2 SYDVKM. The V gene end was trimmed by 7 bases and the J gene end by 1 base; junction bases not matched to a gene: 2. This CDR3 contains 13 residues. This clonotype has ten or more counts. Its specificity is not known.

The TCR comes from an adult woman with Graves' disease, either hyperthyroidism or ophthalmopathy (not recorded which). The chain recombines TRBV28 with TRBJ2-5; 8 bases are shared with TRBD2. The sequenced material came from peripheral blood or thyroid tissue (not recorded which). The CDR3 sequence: CASTAGGQETQYF. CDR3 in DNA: TGTGCCAGCACCGCGGGAGGCCAAGAGACCCAGTACTTC.